This T cell receptor (beta chain) was profiled in a study of blood T cells in healthy people across ages. Study findings and constraints: In older individuals, TCR beta diversity per million T cells was lower, falling roughly linearly with age.

The CDR3 loop spans 16 amino acids. CDR1 and CDR2 (germline): SGDLS, YYNGEE. Germline trimming cut 2 bases from V and 3 bases from J; bases unmatched to any gene: 4. This clonotype turned up a few times. The antigen is not known. A J-beta primer mix and a sample-barcoded 5' primer were used in a second PCR of roughly 6 to 11 cycles. Sequencing yielded, for each sample, at least 2.5 million paired-end reads carrying CDR3. TCRdb ran MiXCR on the 5' RACE reads and lists one entry per CDR3 protein. The sample lists about 1,800,000 distinct CDR3 sequences; approximately 28% were seen once. The gene calls are TRBV9 and TRBJ2-1, with TRBD2 matching 11 bases. This clonotype originated in a woman between 25 and 40 years old in good health. The sample consisted of blood. In DNA, the CDR3 is TGTGCCAGCAGCGTTAGCGGGAGGGGAAACTACAATGAGCAGTTCTTC. As protein: CASSVSGRGNYNEQFF.